This T cell receptor (beta chain) appears in the sequencing data of a study of shared clonotypes between healthy human individuals. There are 12 residues in the CDR3. V shed 5 bases, J shed 8 bases, and the junction held 4 bases outside the gene matches. Germline-derived CDR1 and CDR2 are SGHAT and FQNNGV. Profiling relied on immunoSEQ multiplex PCR, and the TCRdb table lists in-frame clones only, not all of them. The table records millions of clones, roughly nine tenths of them present only once. The V and J genes are TRBV11-2 and TRBJ1-2; 8 nucleotides match TRBD1. The receptor was derived from a man between 18 and 29 years old in good health. What was sequenced was naive CD4+ T cells sorted from blood. The subset: CD45RA+ positively selected. The CDR3 protein is CASSPDRVGYTF. The CDR3 bases are TGTGCCAGCAGCCCGGACAGGGTCGGCTACACCTTC.